This entry is about one T cell receptor (beta chain). CDR1 is MNHNS and CDR2 is SASEGT in the germline V gene. The CDR3 runs to 16 residues. Trimming pared 4 bases from V and 0 bases from J, leaving 12 bases between. The protocol was immunoSEQ multiplex PCR, while the TCRdb copy is restricted to in-frame clones and leaves out a portion. The data hold fewer than 40,000 clones, with roughly 82% observed a single time. Time point here: baseline, week 1 (first vaccination visit). Regarding treatment: pre-vaccination baseline after standard-of-care therapy. The sample originates from a study of a mutant IDH1 vaccine in newly diagnosed glioma. As for the study in general: Treated individuals were around 62% male and about 38% female, averaging roughly 43 years of age.

The specimen was PBMCs, collected from a glioma patient treated with radiotherapy, temozolomide or both. The V and J genes are TRBV6-1 and TRBJ1-4; the D gene is possibly TRBD1 (5 bases). The source of this sequence is a man aged 30 to 45 with glioma. This chain's CDR3 is CASSGIGVSTNEKLFF. The CDR3 bases are TGTGCCAGCAGTGGTATAGGGGTCTCAACTAATGAAAAACTGTTTTTT.